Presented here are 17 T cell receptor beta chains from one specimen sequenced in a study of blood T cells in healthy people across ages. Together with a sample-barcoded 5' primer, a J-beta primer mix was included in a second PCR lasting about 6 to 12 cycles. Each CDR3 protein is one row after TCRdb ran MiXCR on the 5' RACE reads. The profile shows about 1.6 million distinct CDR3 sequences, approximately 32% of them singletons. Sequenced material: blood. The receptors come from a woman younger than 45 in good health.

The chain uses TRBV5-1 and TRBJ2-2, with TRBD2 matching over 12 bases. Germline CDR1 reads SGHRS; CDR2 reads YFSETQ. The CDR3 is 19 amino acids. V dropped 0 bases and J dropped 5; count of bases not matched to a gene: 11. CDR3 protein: CASSLAPSGRALRTGELFF. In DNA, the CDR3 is TGCGCCAGCAGCTTGGCCCCTAGCGGGAGGGCCCTTAGGACCGGGGAGCTGTTTTTT.

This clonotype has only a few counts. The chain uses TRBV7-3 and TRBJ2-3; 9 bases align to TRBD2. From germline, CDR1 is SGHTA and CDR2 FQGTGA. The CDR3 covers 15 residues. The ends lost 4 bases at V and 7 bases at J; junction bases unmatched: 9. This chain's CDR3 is CASSSGLAGINTQYF. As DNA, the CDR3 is TGTGCCAGCAGCTCAGGGCTAGCGGGAATAAATACGCAGTATTTT.

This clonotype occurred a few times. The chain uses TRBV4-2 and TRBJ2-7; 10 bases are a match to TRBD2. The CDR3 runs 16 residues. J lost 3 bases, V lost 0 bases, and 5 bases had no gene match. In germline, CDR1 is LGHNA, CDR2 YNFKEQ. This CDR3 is CASSQEASGGSYEQYF. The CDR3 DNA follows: TGTGCCAGCAGCCAAGAGGCTAGCGGGGGTAGCTACGAGCAGTACTTC.

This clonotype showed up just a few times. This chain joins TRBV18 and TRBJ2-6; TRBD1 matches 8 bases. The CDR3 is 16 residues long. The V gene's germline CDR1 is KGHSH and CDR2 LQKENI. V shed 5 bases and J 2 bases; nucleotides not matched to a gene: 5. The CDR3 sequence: CASSAQGATGANVLTF. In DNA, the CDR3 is TGTGCCAGCTCAGCTCAGGGGGCGACTGGGGCCAACGTCCTGACTTTC. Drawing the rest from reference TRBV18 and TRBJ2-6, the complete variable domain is NAGVMQNPRHLVRRRGQEARLRCSPMKGHSHVYWYRQLPEEGLKFMVYLQKENIIDESGMPKERFSAEFPKEGPSILRIQQVVRGDSAAYFCASSAQGATGANVLTFGAGSRLTVL.

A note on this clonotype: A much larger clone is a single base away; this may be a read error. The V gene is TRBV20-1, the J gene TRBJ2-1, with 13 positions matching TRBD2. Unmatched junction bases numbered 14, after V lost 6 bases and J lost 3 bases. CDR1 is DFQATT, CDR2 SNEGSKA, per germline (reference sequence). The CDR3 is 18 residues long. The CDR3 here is CSATPGLAGLVLYNEQFF. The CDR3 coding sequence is TGCAGTGCAACTCCGGGACTAGCGGGACTTGTACTCTACAATGAGCAGTTCTTC.

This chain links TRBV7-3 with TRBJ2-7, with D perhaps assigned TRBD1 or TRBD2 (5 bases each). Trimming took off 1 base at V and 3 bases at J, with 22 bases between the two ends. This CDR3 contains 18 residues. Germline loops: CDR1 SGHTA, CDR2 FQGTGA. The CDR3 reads CASSLMGLLSVGDYEQYF. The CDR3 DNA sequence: TGTGCCAGCAGCTTAATGGGTCTCCTTAGCGTGGGGGACTACGAGCAGTACTTC. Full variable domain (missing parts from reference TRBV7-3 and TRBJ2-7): GAGVSQTPSNKVTEKGKYVELRCDPISGHTALYWYRQSLGQGPEFLIYFQGTGAADDSGLPNDRFFAVRPEGSVSTLKIQRTERGDSAVYLCASSLMGLLSVGDYEQYFGPGTRLTVT.

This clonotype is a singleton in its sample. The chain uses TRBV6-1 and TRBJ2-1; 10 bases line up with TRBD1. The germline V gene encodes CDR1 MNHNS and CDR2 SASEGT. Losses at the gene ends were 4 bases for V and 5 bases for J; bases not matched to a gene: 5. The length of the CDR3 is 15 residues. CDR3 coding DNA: TGTGCCAGCAGTGGACGACAGGGGGCAAACAATGAGCAGTTCTTC. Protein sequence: CASSGRQGANNEQFF.

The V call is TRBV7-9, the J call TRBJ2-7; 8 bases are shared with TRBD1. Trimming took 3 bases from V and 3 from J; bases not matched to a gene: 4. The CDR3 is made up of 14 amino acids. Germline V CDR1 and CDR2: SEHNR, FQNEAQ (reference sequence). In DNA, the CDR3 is TGTGCCAGCAGCTTGACAGGGGACGTCTACGAGCAGTACTTC. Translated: CASSLTGDVYEQYF.

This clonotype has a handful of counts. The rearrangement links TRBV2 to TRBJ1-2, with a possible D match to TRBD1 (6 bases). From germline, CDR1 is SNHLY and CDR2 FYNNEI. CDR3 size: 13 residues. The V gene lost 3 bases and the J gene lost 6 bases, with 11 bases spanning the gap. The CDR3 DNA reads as TGTGCCAGCAGTGAGGGAACAGGGAATGGCTACACCTTC. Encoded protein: CASSEGTGNGYTF. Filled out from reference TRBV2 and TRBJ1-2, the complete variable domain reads EPEVTQTPSHQVTQMGQEVILRCVPISNHLYFYWYRQILGQKVEFLVSFYNNEISEKSEIFDDQFSVERPDGSNFTLKIRSTKLEDSAMYFCASSEGTGNGYTFGSGTRLTVV.

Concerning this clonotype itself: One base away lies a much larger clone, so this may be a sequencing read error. The CDR3 is CSAQRDRGRGNEQVF. The CDR3 nucleotides are TGCAGTGCGCAGAGGGATAGGGGTAGAGGCAATGAGCAGGTCTTC. V and J are TRBV20-1 and TRBJ2-1; D may match TRBD1 or TRBD2 (5 bases each). Germline V CDR1 and CDR2: DFQATT, SNEGSKA (reference sequence). The CDR3 runs to 15 residues.

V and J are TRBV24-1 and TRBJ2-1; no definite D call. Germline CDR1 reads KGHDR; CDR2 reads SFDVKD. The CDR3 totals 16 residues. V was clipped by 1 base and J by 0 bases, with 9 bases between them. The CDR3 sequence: CATSDLSRSSYNEQFF. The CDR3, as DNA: TGTGCCACCAGTGATTTAAGTAGGAGCTCCTACAATGAGCAGTTCTTC.

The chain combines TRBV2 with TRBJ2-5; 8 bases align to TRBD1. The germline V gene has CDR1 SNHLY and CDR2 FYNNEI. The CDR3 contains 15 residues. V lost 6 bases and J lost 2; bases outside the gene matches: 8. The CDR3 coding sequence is TGTGCCAGCAGCGCTCAGGGGGCCCTACAAGAGACCCAGTACTTC. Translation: CASSAQGALQETQYF.

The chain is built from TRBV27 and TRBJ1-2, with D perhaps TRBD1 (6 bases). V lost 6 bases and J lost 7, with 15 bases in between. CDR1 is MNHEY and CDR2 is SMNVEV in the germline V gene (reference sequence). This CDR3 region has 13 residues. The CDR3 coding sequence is TGTGCCAGCAGCCCGGACAGCCCTGTTGGCTACACCTTC. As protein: CASSPDSPVGYTF.

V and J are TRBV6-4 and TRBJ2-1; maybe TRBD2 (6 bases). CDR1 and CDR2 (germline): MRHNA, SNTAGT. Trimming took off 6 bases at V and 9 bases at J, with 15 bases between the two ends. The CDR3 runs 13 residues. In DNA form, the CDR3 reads TGTGCCAGCAGCCCCAGACTAGAACTTGAGCAGTTCTTC. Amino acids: CASSPRLELEQFF.

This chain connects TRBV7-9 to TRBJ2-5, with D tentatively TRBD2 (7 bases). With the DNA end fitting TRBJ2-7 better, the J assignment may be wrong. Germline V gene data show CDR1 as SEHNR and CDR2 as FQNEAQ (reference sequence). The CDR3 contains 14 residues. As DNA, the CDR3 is TGTGCCAGCAGCCATGTAGGGGGGGTCCACGAGCAGTACTTC. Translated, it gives CASSHVGGVHEQYF.

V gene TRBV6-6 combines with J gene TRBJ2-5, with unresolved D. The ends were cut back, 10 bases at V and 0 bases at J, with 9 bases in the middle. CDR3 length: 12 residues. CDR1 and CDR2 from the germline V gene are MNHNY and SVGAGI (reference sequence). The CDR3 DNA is TGTGCCACCCGTCAGAACCAAGAGACCCAGTACTTC. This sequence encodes CATRQNQETQYF.

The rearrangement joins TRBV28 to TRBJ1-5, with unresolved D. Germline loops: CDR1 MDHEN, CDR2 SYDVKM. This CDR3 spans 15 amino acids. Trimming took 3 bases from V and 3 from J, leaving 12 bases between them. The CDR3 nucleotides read TGTGCCAGCAGTTTCACTCGCGCTTTCAATCAGCCCCAGCATTTT. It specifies CASSFTRAFNQPQHF.